Below are 20 T cell receptor beta chains sequenced from a single sample in a study of tumor-infiltrating T cells and Merkel cell polyomavirus. The repertoire was sequenced with immunoSEQ multiplex PCR; TCRdb's copy has only in-frame clones and lacks some. This sample carries about 190 clones, around 55% of them seen once, and the ten largest clones take roughly 70%. Every patient's tumor was robustly positive for Merkel cell polyomavirus Large T antigen on immunohistochemistry. Material for sequencing was Merkel cell polyomavirus peptide tetramer+ CD8+ T cells sorted from the tumor. The receptor set was obtained from a man between 50 and 59 years old with Merkel cell carcinoma.

CDR3 protein: CASSEALTQGEEKLFF. The CDR3 DNA reads TGTGCCAGCAGTGAAGCGCTTACTCAGGGGGAGGAAAAACTGTTTTTT. The chain carries TRBV2 and TRBJ1-4; 7 positions agree with TRBD1. V lost 0 bases and J lost 8; bases outside the gene matches: 9. Germline V gene data show CDR1 as SNHLY and CDR2 as FYNNEI. CDR3 length: 16 amino acids.

This sequence joins TRBV4-2 and TRBJ2-7, with TRBD2 matching over 7 bases. CDR1 is LGHNA and CDR2 is YNFKEQ in the germline V gene. V lost 1 base and J lost 6; bases outside the gene matches: 3. The CDR3 is 13 residues long. CDR3 protein: CASSQAASGEQYF. For the CDR3, the DNA is TGTGCCAGCAGCCAAGCGGCTAGCGGCGAGCAGTACTTC.

The chain links TRBV27 to TRBJ1-5; D is perhaps TRBD1 (5 bases). V shed 6 bases and J shed 0 bases, with 12 bases lying between them. The length of the CDR3 is 15 residues. CDR1 MNHEY and CDR2 SMNVEV come from the germline V gene (reference sequence). CDR3 in amino acids: CASSPWGGSNQPQHF. Written as DNA, the CDR3 is TGTGCCAGCAGCCCTTGGGGGGGTAGCAATCAGCCCCAGCATTTT.

For this clone: Given a much more abundant clone one base away, this may be a read error. The chain couples TRBV13 to TRBJ2-7; TRBD2 matches 7 bases. With the DNA end fitting TRBJ2-1 better, the J assignment may be wrong. This CDR3 region has 18 residues. The germline CDR1 and CDR2 sequences are PRHDT and FYEKMQ (reference sequence). The CDR3: CASSFGTNGGTTYNEQFF. CDR3 in DNA: TGTGCCAGCAGCTTCGGGACTAACGGGGGGACCACCTACAATGAGCAGTTCTTC.

The J gene is TRBJ2-6, the V gene TRBV5-6; D not resolved. The germline V gene has CDR1 SGHDT and CDR2 YYEEEE. Trimming cost V 4 bases and J 0 bases, with 8 bases left between them. CDR3 size: 15 residues. The CDR3 bases are TGTGCCAGCAGCGTCACCGGCTCTGGGGCCAACGTCCTGACTTTC. It specifies CASSVTGSGANVLTF.

The V and J genes are TRBV7-9 and TRBJ1-1; tentative D call: TRBD1 (5 bases). The V gene's germline CDR1 is SEHNR and CDR2 FQNEAQ (reference sequence). The V end lost 1 base, the J end lost 11 bases, and 11 bases lay between the germline ends. The CDR3 is 12 amino acids. CDR3 sequence reads: CASSLGQGAAFF. The CDR3 region has the DNA TGTGCCAGCAGCTTAGGTCAGGGCGCGGCTTTCTTT.

The CDR3 sequence is CASSLVPVAGNTIYF. For the CDR3, the DNA is TGCGCCAGCAGCTTGGTTCCAGTGGCTGGAAACACCATATATTTT. The chain recombines TRBV5-1 with TRBJ1-3; unclear D gene. V was cut by 0 bases and J by 2 bases, with 9 bases left in between. The V gene's germline CDR1 is SGHRS and CDR2 YFSETQ. The CDR3 sequence is 15 residues long.

The chain joins TRBV5-1 to TRBJ2-3; 8 nucleotides align to TRBD1. Germline loops: CDR1 SGHRS, CDR2 YFSETQ. Trimming removed 0 bases from V and 4 bases from J; junction bases left unmatched: 4. The CDR3 is made up of 15 amino acids. CDR3 region: CASSLESGGADTQYF. The CDR3 region has the DNA TGCGCCAGCAGCTTGGAATCAGGGGGCGCAGATACGCAGTATTTT.

The chain couples TRBV4-2 to TRBJ2-5; weak D call: TRBD2 (6 bases). Trimming shortened V by 0 bases and J by 1 base, and 9 bases separated the two germline ends. The CDR3 is 15 residues long. Germline loops: CDR1 LGHNA, CDR2 YNFKEQ. CDR3 loop: CASSQDLGGQETQYF. The CDR3 DNA reads TGTGCCAGCAGCCAAGATCTGGGGGGCCAAGAGACCCAGTACTTC.

This chain uses TRBV5-6 with TRBJ1-3; D ambiguous. Trimming removed 4 bases from V and 3 bases from J, with 14 bases in between. CDR1 SGHDT and CDR2 YYEEEE come from the germline V gene. The CDR3 loop spans 15 amino acids. CDR3 nucleotide sequence: TGTGCCAGCAGCCCCCACGCGGGCAGTGGAAACACCATATATTTT. Protein: CASSPHAGSGNTIYF.

For the CDR3, the DNA is TGCGCCAGCAGCGTATCGACAGGGTCCCATTCACCCCTCCACTTT. This sequence encodes CASSVSTGSHSPLHF. This chain uses TRBV5-1 with TRBJ1-6, with 7 bases that match TRBD1. The CDR3 length is 15 residues. Trimming removed 4 bases from V and 8 bases from J; junction bases left unmatched: 9. Germline lookup yields CDR1 SGHRS and CDR2 YFSETQ. The whole variable domain, remainder taken from reference TRBV5-1 and TRBJ1-6, is KAGVTQTPRYLIKTRGQQVTLSCSPISGHRSVSWYQQTPGQGLQFLFEYFSETQRNKGNFPGRFSGRQFSNSRSEMNVSTLELGDSALYLCASSVSTGSHSPLHFGNGTRLTVT.

The V call is TRBV30, the J call TRBJ2-7, with a tentative D call TRBD1 (6 bases). Germline CDR1 GTSNPN, CDR2 SVGIG (reference sequence). The germline V and J ends were trimmed by 3 bases and 5 bases, with 11 bases remaining between them. The CDR3 has 12 residues. This chain's CDR3 is CAWRRGSDEQYF. CDR3 coding DNA: TGTGCCTGGAGAAGGGGGAGCGACGAGCAGTACTTC.

In nucleotides, the CDR3 is TGCGCCAGCAGCTCATTAACTCCGGGACTAGCGAAAAGGGGAGATACGCAGTATTTT. Protein product: CASSSLTPGLAKRGDTQYF. The chain recombines TRBV5-1 with TRBJ2-3, with 10 bases matching TRBD2. V lost 3 bases to trimming and J lost 5 bases; unmatched junction nucleotides: 18. In germline, CDR1 is SGHRS, CDR2 YFSETQ. This CDR3 is built from 19 residues. The full variable domain, its missing parts supplied by reference TRBV5-1 and TRBJ2-3, is KAGVTQTPRYLIKTRGQQVTLSCSPISGHRSVSWYQQTPGQGLQFLFEYFSETQRNKGNFPGRFSGRQFSNSRSEMNVSTLELGDSALYLCASSSLTPGLAKRGDTQYFGPGTRLTVL.

A note on this clone: Mismatch with germline at one junction end may stem from a read error. The J gene is TRBJ2-7, the V gene TRBV28; possible D gene TRBD1, 6 bases. The length of the CDR3 is 12 residues. Per germline, CDR1 MDHEN and CDR2 SYDVKM. CDR3 loop: CASSRGQYEQHF. Here the CDR3 DNA reads TGTGCCAGCAGCAGGGGTCAATACGAGCAGCACTTC. The whole variable domain, filled in from reference TRBV28 and TRBJ2-7, reads DVKVTQSSRYLVKRTGEKVFLECVQDMDHENMFWYRQDPGLGLRLIYFSYDVKMKEKGDIPEGYSVSREKKERFSLILESASTNQTSMYLCASSRGQYEQHFGPGTRLTVT.

The chain links TRBV2 to TRBJ1-2, with D uncertain. This CDR3 has 14 residues. Germline CDR1 SNHLY, CDR2 FYNNEI. V dropped 6 bases and J dropped 0 bases, with 11 bases sitting between them. The CDR3 loop is CASRSLSANYGYTF. Here the CDR3 DNA reads TGTGCCAGCAGGTCCCTTTCGGCTAACTATGGCTACACCTTC.

The rearrangement joins TRBV5-6 to TRBJ2-5; tentatively, D is TRBD2 (5 bases). V dropped 1 base and J dropped 5 bases, with 9 bases sitting between them. The CDR3 has 13 amino acids. CDR1 is SGHDT and CDR2 is YYEEEE in the germline V gene. The CDR3 is CASSLTGSETQYF. The DNA for the CDR3 is TGTGCCAGCAGCTTGACGGGGTCCGAGACCCAGTACTTC.

This clone was observed a single time. The J gene is TRBJ1-2, the V gene TRBV29-1; D is perhaps TRBD1 (6 bases). V dropped 3 bases and J dropped 4 bases, with 15 bases sitting between them. This CDR3 contains 14 residues. CDR1 and CDR2 from the germline V gene are SQVTM and ANQGSEA. CDR3 amino acids: CSVEGAGGFYGYTF. In DNA, the CDR3 is TGCAGCGTTGAGGGGGCGGGGGGATTCTATGGCTACACCTTC.

The chain joins TRBV28 to TRBJ2-5, with TRBD2 identical over 11 bases. CDR1 and CDR2 (germline): MDHEN, SYDVKM. Unmatched junction bases numbered 12, after V lost 6 bases and J lost 3 bases. This CDR3 has 17 amino acids. The DNA for the CDR3 is TGTGCCAGCAGCTTTGCGGGGACTAGCGGACCGAAAGAGACCCAGTACTTC. As protein: CASSFAGTSGPKETQYF.

The V gene is TRBV28, the J gene TRBJ1-1; no firm D call. The CDR3 consists of 12 residues. Germline values: CDR1 MDHEN, CDR2 SYDVKM. The V end was cut by 6 bases, the J end by 7 bases, with 12 bases between. The CDR3 protein is CASSLGGGEAFF. DNA for the CDR3: TGTGCCAGCAGCCTCGGTGGAGGTGAAGCTTTCTTT.

The chain couples TRBV11-2 to TRBJ1-1, with D uncertain. Germline values: CDR1 SGHAT, CDR2 FQNNGV. This CDR3 is built from 11 residues. V gave up 5 bases and J gave up 8 bases, with 9 bases separating them. The chain's CDR3 is CASSLGGEAFF. DNA of the CDR3: TGTGCCAGCAGCCTAGGAGGGGAAGCTTTCTTT.